The rows below give T cell receptor beta chains drawn from one sample of a study of shared T cell receptors in the human thymus. Repertoires were generated with immunoSEQ multiplex PCR, while TCRdb's copy carries only in-frame clones and drops some. This table has more than 550,000 clones, about 90% appearing once. The same sample was also used in a study of human thymus T cells.

Sequencing was done on a sample of thymocytes. Receptors originate from a boy in the first two years of life with a congenital heart defect. Both conserved end residues are part of each CDR3. The order of the fields is D gene, clone size, V gene, J gene, CDR3 DNA, CDR3 protein. D genes are given only for firm matches. The size field is filled for only some rows; it gives once, few, many or a size class.

.	.	TRBV28	TRBJ1-1	TGTGCCACCTCCTTATTCGGAGGGTTGAACACTGAAGCTTTCTTT	CATSLFGGLNTEAFF
.	few	TRBV5-4	TRBJ2-2	TGTGCCAGCAGACGATCCGGGACACTTAACACCGGGGAGCTGTTTTTT	CASRRSGTLNTGELFF
TRBD1	.	TRBV9	TRBJ2-5	TGTGCCAGCAGCGCCAGCCGCGGACAGGGAAGAGAGACCCAGTACTTC	CASSASRGQGRETQYF
TRBD2	.	TRBV7-8	TRBJ2-1	TGTGCCAGCAGCGGAGCGGGGGGGTTCTGTGAGCAGTTCTTC	CASSGAGGFCEQFF
.	.	TRBV7-2	TRBJ1-5	TGTGCCAGCAGCTTGGGCCCGAAGCAGCCCCAGCATTTT	CASSLGPKQPQHF
TRBD1	.	TRBV7-8	TRBJ1-2	TGTGCCAGCAGCTTAGAATCGGGACAGAGCTATGGCTACACCTTC	CASSLESGQSYGYTF
.	.	TRBV10-3	TRBJ2-7	TGTGCCACCACGGACTACCAGGCCTACGAGCAGTACTTC	CATTDYQAYEQYF
.	.	TRBV2	TRBJ1-2	TGTGCCAGCAGTGAAGTGCGCTATGGCTACACCTTC	CASSEVRYGYTF
TRBD2	.	TRBV7-2	TRBJ2-1	TGTGCCAGCAGCCGGACTAGCTACAATGAGCAGTTCTTC	CASSRTSYNEQFF
TRBD1	once	TRBV28	TRBJ2-7	TGTGCCAGCAGTGAAACCGGGACAGGGATCTACGAGCAGTACTTC	CASSETGTGIYEQYF
.	.	TRBV7-3	TRBJ1-1	TGTGCCAGCAGCCCCTCAGGGGAAGGGGACACTGAAGCTTTCTTT	CASSPSGEGDTEAFF
.	few	TRBV28	TRBJ2-7	TGTGCCAGCAGCAAGACAGCCTACGAGCAGTACTTC	CASSKTAYEQYF
.	.	TRBV7-2	TRBJ1-4	TGTGCCAGCAGCGACCAACCGGGGGGACACTCAACTAATGAAAAACTGTTTTTT	CASSDQPGGHSTNEKLFF
.	.	TRBV28	TRBJ2-3	TGTGCCAGCAGTTTTCCCCTAGCGACGACAGATACGCAGTATTTT	CASSFPLATTDTQYF
.	.	TRBV28	TRBJ1-6	TGTGCCAGCAGTACACCCCCGCCTAATTCACCCCTCCACTTT	CASSTPPPNSPLHF
TRBD2	.	TRBV7-9	TRBJ2-3	TGTGCCAGCAGTCTTAGCGGGGGGTACACAGATACGCAGTATTTT	CASSLSGGYTDTQYF
TRBD1	.	TRBV15	TRBJ1-6	TGTGCCACCAGCACATCCACCGGGACAGGGAGCTCCTATAATTCCCCCCTCCACTTT	CATSTSTGTGSSYNSPLHF
TRBD1	.	TRBV5-8	TRBJ1-3	TGTGCCACCACGGACAGGCCCGACTCTGGAAACACCATATATTTT	CATTDRPDSGNTIYF
.	.	TRBV7-9	TRBJ2-7	TGTGCCAGCAGCTTCTCCTCTCGGGCCGGGGACGAGCAGTACTTC	CASSFSSRAGDEQYF
TRBD1	.	TRBV7-2	TRBJ2-3	TGTGCCAGCAGCTCAAAAATGAAGTCGGACAGGGAGGATACGCAGTATTTT	CASSSKMKSDREDTQYF
.	.	TRBV30	TRBJ1-3	TGTGCCTGGACGAATCGGAAACATCAGACAGAGGGAAACACCATATATTTT	CAWTNRKHQTEGNTIYF
TRBD2	.	TRBV15	TRBJ2-1	TGTGCCACGGGACTAGCGGTCGTCAATGAGCAGTTCTTC	CATGLAVVNEQFF
.	once	TRBV4-3	TRBJ2-5	TGCGCCAGCAGCCAAGGAAGGTTCGGAGGAGCTGAGCAGTACTTC	CASSQGRFGGAEQYF
.	.	TRBV10-2	TRBJ2-2	TGCGCCAGCAGTGAGCCCCCTTTCGGGGGGCGGAGCGGGACCGGGGAGCTGTTTTTT	CASSEPPFGGRSGTGELFF
.	.	TRBV5-1	TRBJ1-3	TGCGCCAGCAAAGACAAATTACCCTCTGGAAACACCATATATTTT	CASKDKLPSGNTIYF
.	.	TRBV2	TRBJ1-4	TGTGCCAGCAGTGAAGGAGTATGCGGGTATGCAACTAATGAAAAACTGTTTTTT	CASSEGVCGYATNEKLFF
TRBD1	.	TRBV5-1	TRBJ2-6	TGCGCCAGCAGGGAGACAGGGGGCTCTGGGGCCAACGTCCTGACTTTC	CASRETGGSGANVLTF
.	.	TRBV7-2	TRBJ2-1	TGTGCCAGCAGCACAAGAAACTACAATGAGCAGTTCTTC	CASSTRNYNEQFF
TRBD1	.	TRBV5-1	TRBJ2-3	TGCGCCAGCAGCTTGGGCAGGGGGCAAGATACGCAGTATTTT	CASSLGRGQDTQYF
TRBD1	.	TRBV9	TRBJ2-5	TGTGCCAGCAGCGTAGAGGGGGACAGGCAAGAGACCCAGTACTTC	CASSVEGDRQETQYF
TRBD2	few	TRBV7-9	TRBJ2-7	TGTGCCAGCAGTCCCGAAACTAGCGGCCCCTACGAGCAGTACTTC	CASSPETSGPYEQYF
TRBD1	.	TRBV18	TRBJ2-3	TGTGCCAGCTCACAGGGGGCCACAGATACGCAGTATTTT	CASSQGATDTQYF
.	once	TRBV5-4	TRBJ2-7	TGTGCCAGCAGCGCCTCGACAGGCTCTTACGAGCAGTACTTC	CASSASTGSYEQYF
.	.	TRBV5-8	TRBJ1-2	TGTGCCAGCAGTCGACAGGTCCTCTATGGCTACACCTTC	CASSRQVLYGYTF
.	.	TRBV19	TRBJ2-5	TGTGTACAATGGGAGACCCAGTACTTC	CVQWETQYF
TRBD1	.	TRBV28	TRBJ2-5	TGTGCCAGCAGTCCATCCGGGACAGGGGAGGGTCTGAACCAAGAGACCCAGTACTTC	CASSPSGTGEGLNQETQYF
TRBD1	.	TRBV6-6	TRBJ1-5	TGTGCCAGCAGATCCGGACAGGCGCAGCCCCAGCATTTT	CASRSGQAQPQHF
TRBD2	.	TRBV6-6	TRBJ2-5	TGTGCCAGCACCCCGACGCGGGGGCAAGAGACCCAGTACTTC	CASTPTRGQETQYF
TRBD2	.	TRBV28	TRBJ2-7	TGTGCCAGCAGCTCGGGACTAGCGGCGGAGTACTTC	CASSSGLAAEYF
TRBD2	once	TRBV2	TRBJ2-1	TGTGCCAGCAGTGCACTAGCGGGAGAAAATGAGCAGTTCTTC	CASSALAGENEQFF